This TCR beta chain was found in a study of T cells in localized non-small cell lung cancer. Turning to this clone: What it binds is not known.

Clones were sequenced by immunoSEQ multiplex PCR, and TCRdb holds only the in-frame ones, with some missing. Of around 1,900 clones detected, about 37% appear once; the ten largest clones hold roughly an eighth. V dropped 5 bases and J dropped 6; count of bases not matched to a gene: 5. This CDR3 is built from 15 residues. Germline CDR1 and CDR2: LNHDA and SQIVND (reference sequence). Study-level findings and limits: An association was observed between higher blood T cell density and longer overall survival. Peak T cell clonality was found in uninvolved adjacent lung, exceeding tumor. Investigators sequenced only a single tumor region, leaving heterogeneity possible.

The specimen comprised normal lung tissue next to the tumor, sampled before any cancer treatment. The genes are TRBV19 and TRBJ2-1; 12 bases agree with TRBD2. The clonotype comes from a male donor aged 60 or over with stage III squamous cell lung carcinoma. The CDR3 DNA is TGTGCCAGTAGTTCTAGCGGGGGGGCCGTCAATGAGCAGTTCTTC. Residues: CASSSSGGAVNEQFF. Full variable domain (missing parts from reference TRBV19 and TRBJ2-1): DGGITQSPKYLFRKEGQNVTLSCEQNLNHDAMYWYRQDPGQGLRLIYYSQIVNDFQKGDIAEGYSVSREKKESFPLTVTSAQKNPTAFYLCASSSSGGAVNEQFFGPGTRLTVL.